This TCR beta chain came from a study of T cells in tuberculosis. Study-wide results and caveats: Active tuberculosis TCR-alpha repertoires lay closer to GMM-specific TCRs than IGRA-negative controls, suggesting clonal expansion.

J lost 6 bases, V lost 2 bases, and 10 bases had no gene match. The CDR3 sequence is 16 residues long. Germline assignment: CDR1 MDHEN and CDR2 SYDVKM. Time point of the sample: new active TB diagnosis, blood taken before or within 7 days of starting treatment. HIV-seronegative South African adults aged 18 years or older had newly diagnosed active tuberculosis. The table came from immunoSEQ multiplex PCR; TCRdb's copy has only in-frame clones and leaves some out. Among 30,000 to 40,000 clones, 80% to 95% were seen once, and the ten largest hold over 9.5%. As to this clone: As yet, its antigen is unknown.

The specimen was PBMCs, collected at tuberculosis diagnosis. This receptor was taken from an adult with tuberculosis. The rearrangement uses TRBV28 and TRBJ1-5, with 7 bases identical to TRBD1. This chain's CDR3 is CASSLTDRARIQPQHF. CDR3 bases: TGTGCCAGCAGTTTAACTGACAGGGCAAGGATTCAGCCCCAGCATTTT.